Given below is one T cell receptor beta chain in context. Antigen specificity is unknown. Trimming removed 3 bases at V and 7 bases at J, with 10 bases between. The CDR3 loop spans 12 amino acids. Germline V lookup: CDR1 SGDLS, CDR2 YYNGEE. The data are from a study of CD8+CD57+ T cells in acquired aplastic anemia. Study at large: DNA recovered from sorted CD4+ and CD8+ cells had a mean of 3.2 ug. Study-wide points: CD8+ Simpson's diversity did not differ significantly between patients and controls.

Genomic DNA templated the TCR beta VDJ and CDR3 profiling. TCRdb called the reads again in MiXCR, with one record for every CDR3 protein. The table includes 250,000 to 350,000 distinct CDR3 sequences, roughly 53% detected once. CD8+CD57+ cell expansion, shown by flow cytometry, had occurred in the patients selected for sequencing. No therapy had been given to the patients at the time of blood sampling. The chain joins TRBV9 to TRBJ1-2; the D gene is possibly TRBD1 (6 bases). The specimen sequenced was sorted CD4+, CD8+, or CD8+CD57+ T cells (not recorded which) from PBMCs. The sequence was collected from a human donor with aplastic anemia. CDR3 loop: CASSAGVGGYTF. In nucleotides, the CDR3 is TGTGCCAGCAGCGCAGGGGTCGGTGGCTACACCTTC.